This TCR beta chain was sequenced for a study of cytomegalovirus exposure and HLA in healthy donors. Germline V gives CDR1 MGHRA, CDR2 YSYEKL. The V end lost 1 base, the J end lost 7 bases, and 17 bases lay between the germline ends. This CDR3 has 17 amino acids. Separate from the roughly 670-subject first cohort, the approximately 120-subject validation cohort was the one that the donors belonged to. The data were produced by immunoSEQ multiplex PCR, yet TCRdb's version contains in-frame clones alone and is incomplete. The table has more than 250,000 clones, 87% seen once. The chain combines TRBV4-1 with TRBJ1-6; D call uncertain. This receptor was identified in a woman in her 30s in good health and CMV-seropositive. The sample taken for sequencing was PBMCs. CDR3: CASSQAVSARSNSPLHF. The DNA of the CDR3 is TGCGCCAGCAGCCAAGCAGTCTCAGCCCGTTCCAATTCACCCCTCCACTTT.